This is a list of T cell receptor beta chains from one sample in a study of blood T cell repertoires in COVID-19. The assay was immunoSEQ multiplex PCR, and TCRdb's table has in-frame clones only and misses some. Among around 230,000 clones, 80% to 90% were seen once, and the ten largest hold 11%. Material for sequencing was peripheral blood. The receptor set was obtained from a man aged 50-60 years with COVID-19, enrolled during active disease. Each CDR3 is given without its conserved first and last residue.

J gene | V gene | CDR3 protein
TRBJ1-2 | TRBV7-9 | ASSLDTGTGGFYGYT
TRBJ2-2 | TRBV5-5 | ASSFETGGNTGELF
TRBJ2-5 | TRBV5-1 | ASSLGQDGTQY
TRBJ2-7 | TRBV4-2 | ASSPRGDRVYEQY
TRBJ1-5 | TRBV2 | ASSEDRGVPQH
TRBJ2-5 | TRBV7-2 | ASSLSGGQETQY
TRBJ2-5 | TRBV6-2/TRBV6-3 | ASSYSTTGPYRGQETQY
TRBJ1-3 | TRBV7-8 | ASSLESGTGNTIY
TRBJ1-6 | TRBV7-9 | ASSLVADSSYNSPLH
TRBJ2-7 | TRBV20-1 | SASRGLAGGQPYEQY
TRBJ2-7 | TRBV7-8 | ASSFGLAGSYEQY
TRBJ2-7 | TRBV7-9 | ASSSGTGPSYEQY
TRBJ2-1 | TRBV5-6 | ASSLPGQSYNEQF
TRBJ2-5 | TRBV9 | ASSVVATGGETQY
TRBJ1-3 | TRBV30 | AWVVRDGTDSGNTIY
TRBJ1-4 | TRBV6-5 | ASSYSDRGNNEKLF
TRBJ2-7 | TRBV7-9 | ASSPDRGLGGYEQY
TRBJ2-1 | TRBV7-3 | ASSSGLAGALGEQF
TRBJ1-5 | TRBV7-2 | ASSLQGQGPFQPQH
TRBJ1-2 | TRBV5-4 | ASSTARQGSNYGYT
TRBJ2-1 | TRBV5-1 | ASSLAGTSGYNEQF
TRBJ1-1 | TRBV7-9 | ASSFGQGRDTEAF
TRBJ1-4 | TRBV5-1 | ASSDGTSNEKLF
TRBJ2-1 | TRBV15 | ATRGGGSSYNEQF
TRBJ1-3 | TRBV7-2 | ASSLTGNSGNTIY
TRBJ1-5 | TRBV2 | ASSEALRGFNQPQH
TRBJ1-2 | TRBV27 | ASSSDRGIGYT
TRBJ1-1 | TRBV9 | ASSPAGQGGMNTEAF
TRBJ1-5 | TRBV28 | ASRSQGDQPQH
TRBJ1-6 | TRBV7-2 | ASSLGGGYSPLH
TRBJ1-6 | TRBV7-9 | ASRRYGTGADSPLH
TRBJ1-2 | TRBV12-5 | ASGPGQGPYGYT
TRBJ1-2 | TRBV5-4 | ASSVDSNYGYT
TRBJ2-7 | TRBV6-5 | ASSYSILGREQY
TRBJ1-5 | TRBV25-1 | ASSEPGGSNQPQH
TRBJ2-1 | TRBV29-1 | SVVRRASGGAEQF
TRBJ1-2 | TRBV30 | AWSVQANYGYT
TRBJ1-1 | TRBV19 | ASSIPGVVDTEAF
TRBJ2-2 | TRBV14 | ASSQGLAGAGELF
TRBJ1-1 | TRBV5-1 | ASSLDGRGWTEAF
TRBJ1-2 | TRBV14 | ASSHAGQGNYGYT
TRBJ1-5 | TRBV7-2 | ASSPGGGNQPQH
TRBJ2-3 | TRBV18 | ASSSTGRPQY
TRBJ2-7 | TRBV12-3/TRBV12-4 | ASSSGSNYEQY
TRBJ1-2 | TRBV6-6 | ATKREAGYT
TRBJ2-5 | TRBV5-4 | ASSHPGQPWETQY
TRBJ2-3 | TRBV29-1 | SVSKGGITDTQY
TRBJ2-7 | TRBV19 | ASNARDRGQGLY
TRBJ2-3 | TRBV6-2/TRBV6-3 | ASSLAAGGRTQY